This T cell receptor beta chain was retrieved from a study of blood T cells in healthy people across ages. Study-wide results and caveats: Older individuals had lower TCR beta diversity per million T cells (the decline was roughly linear).

On this clonotype itself: Its specificity is unknown.

A J-beta primer mix and a sample-barcoded 5' primer were used in a second PCR of roughly 6 to 11 cycles. From the 5' RACE reads, TCRdb called clonotypes with MiXCR, one entry per CDR3 protein. The sample lists almost 1 million distinct CDR3 sequences; 51% were seen once. The CDR3 is 13 residues long. The germline V gene encodes CDR1 MDHEN and CDR2 SYDVKM. Input material: blood. The rearrangement links TRBV28 to TRBJ2-4; D uncertain. The end of the DNA is better explained by TRBJ2-5, so the J call may be wrong. This TCR was sampled from a woman aged 55-70 years in good health. In DNA, the CDR3 is TGTGCCAGCAGTGCCTTTCACCAAGAGACCCAGTACTTC. Amino acid sequence: CASSAFHQETQYF.